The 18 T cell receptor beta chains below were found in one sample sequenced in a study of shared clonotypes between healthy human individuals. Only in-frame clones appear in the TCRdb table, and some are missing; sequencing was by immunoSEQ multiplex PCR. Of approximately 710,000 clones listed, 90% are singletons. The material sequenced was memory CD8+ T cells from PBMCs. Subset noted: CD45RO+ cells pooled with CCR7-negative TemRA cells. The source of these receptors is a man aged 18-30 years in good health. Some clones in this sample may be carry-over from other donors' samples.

Here the CDR3 reads CASSLIQGSNQPQHF. Here the CDR3 DNA reads TGTGCCAGCAGTTTAATTCAGGGAAGCAATCAGCCCCAGCATTTT. The chain carries TRBV27 and TRBJ1-5; weak D call: TRBD1 (5 bases). There are 15 residues in the CDR3. Germline V gene data show CDR1 as MNHEY and CDR2 as SMNVEV (reference sequence). V lost 2 bases to trimming and J lost 1 base, with 9 bases between them.

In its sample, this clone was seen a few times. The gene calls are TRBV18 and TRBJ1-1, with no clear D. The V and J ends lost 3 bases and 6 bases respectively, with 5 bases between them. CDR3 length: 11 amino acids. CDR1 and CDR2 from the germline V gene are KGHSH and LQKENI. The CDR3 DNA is TGTGCCAGCTCACCCGGGTCTGAAGCTTTCTTT. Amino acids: CASSPGSEAFF.

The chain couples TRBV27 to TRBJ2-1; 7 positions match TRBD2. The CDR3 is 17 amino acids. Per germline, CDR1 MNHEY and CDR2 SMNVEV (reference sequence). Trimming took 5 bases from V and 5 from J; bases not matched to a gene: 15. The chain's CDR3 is CASSPASGALLDNEQFF. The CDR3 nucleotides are TGTGCCAGCAGTCCCGCCAGCGGGGCCCTTTTGGACAATGAGCAGTTCTTC.

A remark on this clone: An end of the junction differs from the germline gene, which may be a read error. The CDR3 sequence is CASNLPQTGATAGNTIYF. The CDR3 DNA reads as TGTGCCAGCAATTTACCCCAGACAGGAGCTACAGCTGGAAACACCATATATTTT. The gene calls are TRBV28 and TRBJ1-3; D may be TRBD1 (6 bases). This CDR3 comprises 18 residues. Germline CDR1 reads MDHEN; CDR2 reads SYDVKM.

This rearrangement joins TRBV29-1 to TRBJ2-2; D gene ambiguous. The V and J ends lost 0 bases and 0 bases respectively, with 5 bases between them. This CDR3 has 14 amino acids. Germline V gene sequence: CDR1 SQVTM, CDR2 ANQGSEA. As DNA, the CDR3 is TGCAGCGTTGAAGATTTCGCGAACACCGGGGAGCTGTTTTTT. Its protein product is CSVEDFANTGELFF.

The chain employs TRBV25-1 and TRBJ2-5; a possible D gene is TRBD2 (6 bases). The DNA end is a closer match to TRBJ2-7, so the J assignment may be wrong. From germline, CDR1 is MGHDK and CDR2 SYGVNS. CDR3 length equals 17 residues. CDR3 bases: TGTGCCAGCAGTGCGACTAGAACTGGGCAAGGACGGTACGAGCAGTACTTC. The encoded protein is CASSATRTGQGRYEQYF.

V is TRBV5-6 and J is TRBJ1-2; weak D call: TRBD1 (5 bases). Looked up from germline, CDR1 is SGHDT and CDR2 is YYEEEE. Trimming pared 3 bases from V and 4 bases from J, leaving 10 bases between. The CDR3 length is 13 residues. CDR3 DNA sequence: TGTGCCAGCAGCTCGGGGGTTGCCTATGGCTACACCTTC. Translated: CASSSGVAYGYTF.

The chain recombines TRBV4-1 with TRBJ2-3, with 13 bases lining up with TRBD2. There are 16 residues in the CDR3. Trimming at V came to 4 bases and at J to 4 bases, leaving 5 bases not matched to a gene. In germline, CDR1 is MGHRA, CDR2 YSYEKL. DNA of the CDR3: TGCGCCAGCAGCCGCGGACTAGCGGGAGAAGCAGATACGCAGTATTTT. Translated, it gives CASSRGLAGEADTQYF.

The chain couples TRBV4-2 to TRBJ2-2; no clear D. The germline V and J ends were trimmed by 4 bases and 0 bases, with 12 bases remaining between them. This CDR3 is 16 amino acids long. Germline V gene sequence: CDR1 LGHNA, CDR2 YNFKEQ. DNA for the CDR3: TGTGCCAGCAGCCTCATTTCCACACCGAACACCGGGGAGCTGTTTTTT. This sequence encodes CASSLISTPNTGELFF.

CDR3 protein: CAISEPGSSYEQYF. The DNA of the CDR3 is TGTGCCATCAGTGAGCCCGGGAGCTCCTACGAGCAGTACTTC. The chain combines TRBV10-3 with TRBJ2-7, with a weak D call TRBD2 (6 bases). Trimming shortened V by 2 bases and J by 0 bases, and 8 bases separated the two germline ends. This CDR3 has 14 amino acids. Germline V gene data show CDR1 as ENHRY and CDR2 as SYGVKD.

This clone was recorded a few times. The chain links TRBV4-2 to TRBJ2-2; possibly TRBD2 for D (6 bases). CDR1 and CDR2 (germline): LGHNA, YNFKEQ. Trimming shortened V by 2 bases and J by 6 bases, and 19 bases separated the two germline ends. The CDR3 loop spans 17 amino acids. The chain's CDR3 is CASSQFGRESEAGELFF. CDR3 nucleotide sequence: TGTGCCAGCAGCCAATTCGGTCGGGAGTCAGAGGCCGGGGAGCTGTTTTTT.

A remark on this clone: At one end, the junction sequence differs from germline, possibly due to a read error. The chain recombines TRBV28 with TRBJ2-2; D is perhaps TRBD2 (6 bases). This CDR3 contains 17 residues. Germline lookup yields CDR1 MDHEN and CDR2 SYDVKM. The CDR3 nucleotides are TGTGCCAGCAGTTTACCCCCTCCTAGCGCGAACACCGGGGAGCTGCTTTTT. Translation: CASSLPPPSANTGELLF.

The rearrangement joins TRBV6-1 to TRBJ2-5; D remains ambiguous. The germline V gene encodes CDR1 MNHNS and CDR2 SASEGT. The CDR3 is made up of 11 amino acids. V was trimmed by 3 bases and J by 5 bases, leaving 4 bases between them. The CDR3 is CASSESETQYF. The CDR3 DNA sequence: TGTGCCAGCAGTGAGAGTGAGACCCAGTACTTC.

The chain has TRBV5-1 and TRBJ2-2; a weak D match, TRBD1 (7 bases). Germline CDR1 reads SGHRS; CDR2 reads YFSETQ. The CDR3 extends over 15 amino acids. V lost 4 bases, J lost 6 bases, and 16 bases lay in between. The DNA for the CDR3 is TGCGCCAGCAGCCTTTGGAGGGGGCAGGCCGGGGAGCTGTTTTTT. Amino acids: CASSLWRGQAGELFF.

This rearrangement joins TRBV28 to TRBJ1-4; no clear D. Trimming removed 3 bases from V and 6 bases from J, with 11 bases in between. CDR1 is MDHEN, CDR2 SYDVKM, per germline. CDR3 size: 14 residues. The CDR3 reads CASSLLQDHEKLFF. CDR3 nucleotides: TGTGCCAGCAGTTTGTTGCAGGACCATGAAAAACTGTTTTTT. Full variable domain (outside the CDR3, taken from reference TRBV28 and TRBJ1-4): DVKVTQSSRYLVKRTGEKVFLECVQDMDHENMFWYRQDPGLGLRLIYFSYDVKMKEKGDIPEGYSVSREKKERFSLILESASTNQTSMYLCASSLLQDHEKLFFGSGTQLSVL.

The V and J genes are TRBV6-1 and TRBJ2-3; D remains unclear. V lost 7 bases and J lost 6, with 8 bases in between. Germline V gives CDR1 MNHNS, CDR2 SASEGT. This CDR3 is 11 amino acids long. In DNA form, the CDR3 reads TGTGCCAGCACCTTCGGGGATACGCAGTATTTT. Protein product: CASTFGDTQYF.

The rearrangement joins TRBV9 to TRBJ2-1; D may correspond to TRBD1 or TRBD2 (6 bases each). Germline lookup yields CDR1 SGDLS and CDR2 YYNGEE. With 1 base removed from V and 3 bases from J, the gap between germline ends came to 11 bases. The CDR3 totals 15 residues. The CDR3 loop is CASSVRGAGYNEQFF. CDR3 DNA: TGTGCCAGCAGCGTAAGGGGGGCAGGCTACAATGAGCAGTTCTTC.

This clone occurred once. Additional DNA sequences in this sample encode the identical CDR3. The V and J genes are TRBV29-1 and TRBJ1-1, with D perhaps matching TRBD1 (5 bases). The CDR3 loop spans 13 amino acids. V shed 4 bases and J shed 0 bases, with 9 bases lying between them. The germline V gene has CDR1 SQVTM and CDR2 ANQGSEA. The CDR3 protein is CSVGDGLNTEAFF. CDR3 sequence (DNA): TGCAGCGTTGGGGACGGTCTGAACACTGAAGCTTTCTTT.